A single sample is the source of the 23 T cell receptor beta chains below, sequenced in a study of ipilimumab plus nivolumab after autologous stem cell transplantation (dated by TCRdb to the early 2020s). Library creation used the immunoSEQ multiplex PCR assay. TCRdb mirrors the immuneACCESS table, restricted to in-frame sequences. Some clones are absent from its copies; in checked studies, under half trace to an unresolved V gene, and the reason for the others is unknown. Present in this sample are 15,000 or so clones, over 70% of which were seen just once. 23% of the sample is in the top ten clones. The sample in question was PBMCs, obtained in a trial of ipilimumab plus nivolumab as post-transplant consolidation. These TCRs come from a male donor with diffuse large B-cell lymphoma.

CDR3 in amino acids: CASSVGAQRAGETQYF. The CDR3 nucleotides read TGTGCCAGCAGCGTAGGCGCCCAGCGGGCCGGGGAGACCCAGTACTTC. The chain is built from TRBV9 and TRBJ2-5; a weak D match, TRBD2 (6 bases). This CDR3 spans 16 amino acids. Germline CDR1 reads SGDLS; CDR2 reads YYNGEE. The ends were cut back, 0 bases at V and 5 bases at J, with 17 bases in the middle.

The gene calls are TRBV7-9 and TRBJ2-7, with 7 bases that match TRBD1. This CDR3 is 18 amino acids long. Germline V gene sequence: CDR1 SEHNR, CDR2 FQNEAQ (reference sequence). V shed 4 bases and J 6 bases; nucleotides not matched to a gene: 21. For the CDR3, the DNA is TGTGCCAGCAGCTCGACTTCTACATTTGGGGACAGAGCCTTCGAGCAGTACTTC. Its protein product is CASSSTSTFGDRAFEQYF.

The chain is built from TRBV11-2 and TRBJ1-2, with D possibly matching TRBD1 (5 bases). The V end was cut by 4 bases, the J end by 5 bases, with 8 bases between. CDR1 and CDR2 from the germline V gene are SGHAT and FQNNGV. The CDR3 totals 12 residues. The DNA for the CDR3 is TGTGCCAGCAGCTCCGACAGATATGGCTACACCTTC. Translated, it gives CASSSDRYGYTF.

This sequence joins TRBV15 and TRBJ1-1; 8 positions agree with TRBD1. The CDR3 contains 15 residues. The germline V gene encodes CDR1 LNHNV and CDR2 YYDKDF (reference sequence). Losses at the gene ends were 4 bases for V and 4 bases for J; bases not matched to a gene: 8. The CDR3 region is CATSTDRGQVTEAFF. CDR3 DNA sequence: TGTGCCACCAGCACAGACAGGGGACAGGTCACTGAAGCTTTCTTT.

This chain uses TRBV4-1 with TRBJ2-7, with TRBD2 as a possible D gene (6 bases). Germline values: CDR1 MGHRA, CDR2 YSYEKL. The CDR3 is made up of 14 amino acids. Trimming shortened V by 4 bases and J by 2 bases, and 12 bases separated the two germline ends. CDR3 bases: TGCGCCAGCAGCCGGGACTCTGGGGCCTACGAGCAGTACTTC. It translates to CASSRDSGAYEQYF.

The chain combines TRBV6-5 with TRBJ1-2, with D unclear. Germline CDR1 is MNHEY and CDR2 is SVGAGI. V gave up 5 bases and J gave up 2 bases, with 12 bases separating them. The CDR3 runs 14 residues. In DNA, the CDR3 is TGTGCCAGCAGTCCCCTGGACGGAAACTATGGCTACACCTTC. Amino acid sequence: CASSPLDGNYGYTF.

The gene calls are TRBV15 and TRBJ1-3; unclear D gene. Germline V gene lookup returns CDR1 LNHNV and CDR2 YYDKDF (reference sequence). V lost 0 bases and J 4 bases, leaving 10 bases between the germline ends. CDR3 length: 15 amino acids. CDR3 in amino acids: CATSREATVGNTIYF. In DNA form, the CDR3 reads TGTGCCACCAGCAGAGAAGCCACTGTAGGAAACACCATATATTTT.

The chain recombines TRBV15 with TRBJ2-1; 11 bases line up with TRBD2. V dropped 0 bases and J dropped 2; count of bases not matched to a gene: 6. This CDR3 region has 18 residues. The germline gives CDR1 LNHNV, CDR2 YYDKDF (reference sequence). The CDR3 reads CATSRDDSGGAAYNEQFF. The CDR3 region has the DNA TGTGCCACCAGCAGAGATGATAGCGGGGGGGCCGCCTACAATGAGCAGTTCTTC.

The rearrangement joins TRBV28 to TRBJ1-1; TRBD1 matches 9 bases. The V gene end was trimmed by 6 bases and the J gene end by 11 bases; junction bases not matched to a gene: 16. There are 15 residues in the CDR3. The germline V gene has CDR1 MDHEN and CDR2 SYDVKM. The CDR3 sequence: CASSIPTTGGGWAFF. The CDR3, as DNA: TGTGCCAGCAGCATCCCCACTACAGGGGGCGGTTGGGCTTTCTTT.

The CDR3, as DNA: TGTGCCAGCAGCCCCAGGGGACTAGGGACTGAGCAGTTCTTC. This translates into CASSPRGLGTEQFF. The rearrangement links TRBV5-4 to TRBJ2-1; TRBD2 aligns across 8 bases. Unmatched junction bases numbered 9, after V lost 4 bases and J lost 9 bases. Germline CDR1 and CDR2: SGHNT and YYREEE (reference sequence). The CDR3 has 14 amino acids.

The chain recombines TRBV11-2 with TRBJ2-7; D uncertain. Trimming took off 6 bases at V and 3 bases at J, with 12 bases between the two ends. This CDR3 has 13 amino acids. The germline V gene encodes CDR1 SGHAT and CDR2 FQNNGV. The CDR3 is CASRGPGGYEQYF. For the CDR3, the DNA is TGTGCCAGCAGAGGACCCGGCGGCTACGAGCAGTACTTC.

V usage is TRBV7-9 and J usage is TRBJ2-2; D remains unclear. The CDR3 length is 14 residues. Germline V lookup: CDR1 SEHNR, CDR2 FQNEAQ (reference sequence). Trimming removed 1 base from V and 7 bases from J, with 10 bases in between. The CDR3 DNA reads as TGTGCCAGCAGCTTAGTGGCTATGAACGGGGAGCTGTTTTTT. Its protein is CASSLVAMNGELFF.

The genes are TRBV28 and TRBJ1-2; unclear D gene. V was trimmed by 4 bases and J by 6 bases, leaving 6 bases between them. There are 11 residues in the CDR3. CDR1 and CDR2 from the germline V gene are MDHEN and SYDVKM. CDR3 sequence (DNA): TGTGCCAGCAGTTCCGTTCATGGCTACACCTTC. It encodes CASSSVHGYTF.

This clone was observed once. The chain uses TRBV5-1 and TRBJ2-3; 8 positions agree with TRBD2. The germline CDR1 and CDR2 sequences are SGHRS and YFSETQ. Trimming cost V 2 bases and J 3 bases; bases outside gene matches: 5. CDR3 length equals 15 residues. CDR3 loop: CASSFSGAETDTQYF. The CDR3 nucleotides read TGCGCCAGCAGCTTTAGCGGGGCGGAGACAGATACGCAGTATTTT.

This chain connects TRBV10-3 to TRBJ2-1; D may be TRBD1 (5 bases). Germline CDR1 and CDR2: ENHRY and SYGVKD. V lost 4 bases, J lost 0 bases, and 22 bases lay in between. The length of the CDR3 is 19 residues. This chain's CDR3 is CAISGPETDSLSSYNEQFF. The CDR3 nucleotides are TGTGCCATCAGTGGTCCTGAGACAGACTCCCTCAGCTCCTACAATGAGCAGTTCTTC.

The chain employs TRBV5-1 and TRBJ2-7; 9 bases line up with TRBD2. Per the germline V gene, CDR1 is SGHRS and CDR2 is YFSETQ. The CDR3 contains 16 residues. Germline trimming cut 0 bases from V and 7 bases from J; bases unmatched to any gene: 11. DNA of the CDR3: TGCGCCAGCAGCTTGGTTGCGGCGGGGGGGTCGAGTGAGCAGTACTTC. Its protein product is CASSLVAAGGSSEQYF.

The rearrangement joins TRBV7-3 to TRBJ1-2; D is undetermined. The CDR3 covers 13 residues. The V end lost 5 bases, the J end lost 3 bases, and 10 bases lay between the germline ends. Germline CDR1 and CDR2: SGHTA and FQGTGA. The DNA for the CDR3 is TGTGCCAGCAGCCCATCGCGGGACTATGGCTACACCTTC. The encoded protein is CASSPSRDYGYTF.

The chain joins TRBV30 to TRBJ1-5; 11 bases map to TRBD1. V shed 5 bases and J 7 bases; nucleotides not matched to a gene: 4. Germline V gene lookup returns CDR1 GTSNPN and CDR2 SVGIG (reference sequence). This CDR3 region has 13 residues. The DNA of the CDR3 is TGTGCCTGGGGACAGGGGGCAAGGCAGCCCCAGCATTTT. Its protein product is CAWGQGARQPQHF.

This clone occurred once. The V call is TRBV7-9, the J call TRBJ2-3, with 8 bases aligning to TRBD1. V shed 8 bases, J shed 2 bases, and the junction held 3 bases outside the gene matches. The CDR3 runs 13 residues. Per the germline V gene, CDR1 is SEHNR and CDR2 is FQNEAQ (reference sequence). The CDR3 region is CASGQGATDTQYF. In DNA form, the CDR3 reads TGTGCCAGCGGCCAGGGGGCCACAGATACGCAGTATTTT. The complete variable domain, with remaining parts taken from reference TRBV7-9 and TRBJ2-3, reads DTGVSQNPRHKITKRGQNVTFRCDPISEHNRLYWYRQTLGQGPEFLTYFQNEAQLEKSRLLSDRFSAERPKGSFSTLEIQRTEQGDSAMYLCASGQGATDTQYFGPGTRLTVL.

V usage is TRBV4-3 and J usage is TRBJ1-2, with a tentative D call TRBD1 (5 bases). Germline CDR1 and CDR2: LGHNA and YSLEER. The V gene lost 4 bases and the J gene lost 10 bases, with 16 bases spanning the gap. This CDR3 comprises 13 residues. CDR3 bases: TGCGCCAGCAGCCGAGAGGGACGCTGGAACTACACCTTC. Its translation: CASSREGRWNYTF.

The chain employs TRBV4-2 and TRBJ1-1; 12 bases line up with TRBD1. Per the germline V gene, CDR1 is LGHNA and CDR2 is YNFKEQ. This CDR3 has 17 residues. Trimming at V came to 0 bases and at J to 0 bases, leaving 2 bases not matched to a gene. The DNA for the CDR3 is TGTGCCAGCAGCCAAGATGGGACAGGGGGCTTGAACACTGAAGCTTTCTTT. This codes for CASSQDGTGGLNTEAFF.

This clone appeared once. The CDR3 DNA is TGTGCCAGCAGCGTACAGGGGGCGAGCACTGAAGCTTTCTTT. It yields the protein CASSVQGASTEAFF. The rearrangement joins TRBV9 to TRBJ1-1; 8 bases are a match to TRBD1. CDR3 length equals 14 residues. The junction had 3 bases not matched to a gene; V was cut back by 1 base and J by 4 bases. Germline V gives CDR1 SGDLS, CDR2 YYNGEE. The full variable domain, with the rest looked up from reference TRBV9 and TRBJ1-1, is DSGVTQTPKHLITATGQRVTLRCSPRSGDLSVYWYQQSLDQGLQFLIQYYNGEERAKGNILERFSAQQFPDLHSELNLSSLELGDSALYFCASSVQGASTEAFFGQGTRLTVV.

J is TRBJ2-1 and V is TRBV4-2, with D possibly called TRBD1 or TRBD2 (5 bases each). The germline gives CDR1 LGHNA, CDR2 YNFKEQ. This CDR3 spans 16 amino acids. The V end lost 0 bases, the J end lost 7 bases, and 16 bases lay between the germline ends. This CDR3 is CASSQDLVLGVNEQFF. CDR3 coding DNA: TGTGCCAGCAGCCAAGATTTGGTTTTGGGGGTAAATGAGCAGTTCTTC.